These 8 T cell receptor beta chains were all obtained from the same sample, sequenced in a study of blood T cell repertoires in COVID-19. Profiling relied on immunoSEQ multiplex PCR, and the TCRdb table lists in-frame clones only, not all of them. The sample has nearly 400,000 clones; about 90% are singletons. Specimen: PBMCs or T cells enriched from blood (not recorded which). The receptors here all came from a woman in her 30s who had recovered from COVID-19.

The CDR3 protein is CASKEQGAPGELFF. Here the CDR3 DNA reads TGTGCCAGCAAAGAACAGGGGGCCCCCGGGGAGCTGTTTTTT. V usage is TRBV28 and J usage is TRBJ2-2; 9 bases agree with TRBD1. The germline V gene encodes CDR1 MDHEN and CDR2 SYDVKM. The CDR3 has 14 residues. The V gene end was trimmed by 7 bases and the J gene end by 6 bases; junction bases not matched to a gene: 6.

The sample holds one count of this clone. The rearrangement links TRBV6-6 to TRBJ1-1, with D uncertain. The CDR3 length is 13 residues. The V end was cut by 6 bases, the J end by 4 bases, with 12 bases between. CDR1 and CDR2 from the germline V gene are MNHNY and SVGAGI (reference sequence). In DNA, the CDR3 is TGTGCCAGCAGCACGCCCTTCGGCACTGAAGCTTTCTTT. Protein: CASSTPFGTEAFF.

The CDR3 is CASSSQDRDNEQFF. The CDR3 coding sequence is TGCGCCAGCAGCTCCCAGGACAGGGACAATGAGCAGTTCTTC. The chain combines TRBV5-1 with TRBJ2-1; 8 positions match TRBD1. Trimming removed 3 bases from V and 5 bases from J; junction bases left unmatched: 4. The CDR3 runs to 14 residues. CDR1 and CDR2 (germline): SGHRS, YFSETQ. Supplemented by reference TRBV5-1 and TRBJ2-1, the full variable domain reads KAGVTQTPRYLIKTRGQQVTLSCSPISGHRSVSWYQQTPGQGLQFLFEYFSETQRNKGNFPGRFSGRQFSNSRSEMNVSTLELGDSALYLCASSSQDRDNEQFFGPGTRLTVL.

The chain recombines TRBV19 with TRBJ2-5, with TRBD2 matching over 12 bases. The CDR3 has 15 residues. Germline V gene lookup returns CDR1 LNHDA and CDR2 SQIVND (reference sequence). Trimming removed 5 bases from V and 4 bases from J; junction bases left unmatched: 5. CDR3 DNA sequence: TGTGCCAGTAGTTCCAGACTAGCGGGAGCAGAGACCCAGTACTTC. This gives the protein CASSSRLAGAETQYF.

This chain links TRBV7-9 with TRBJ1-5, with D hard to call. Between the trimmed V and J ends, which lost 4 bases and 5 bases, there was a span of 12 bases. CDR1 and CDR2 from the germline V gene are SEHNR and FQNEAQ (reference sequence). This CDR3 contains 14 residues. CDR3 region: CASSSEGWDQPQHF. In DNA form, the CDR3 reads TGTGCCAGCAGCTCGGAGGGCTGGGATCAGCCCCAGCATTTT.

V and J are TRBV7-2 and TRBJ1-2, with TRBD1 identical over 8 bases. The CDR3 totals 15 residues. Trimming cost V 8 bases and J 2 bases; bases outside gene matches: 10. Germline assignment: CDR1 SGHTA and CDR2 FQGNSA. The CDR3 coding sequence is TGTGCCAGCCAGATAACAGGGGGGGCGAACTATGGCTACACCTTC. It codes for CASQITGGANYGYTF.

This chain uses TRBV5-1 with TRBJ2-7, with 8 bases lining up with TRBD1. The CDR3 extends over 15 amino acids. With V trimmed by 0 bases and J by 7 bases, 9 bases remained unmatched. Per germline, CDR1 SGHRS and CDR2 YFSETQ. The CDR3 spells CASSLARDRWFEQYF. In nucleotides, the CDR3 is TGCGCCAGCAGCTTGGCCCGGGACAGGTGGTTTGAGCAGTACTTC.

The CDR3 DNA reads TGTGCCAGCAGTTACTTTAGCGGGGGGGCCCTTCTGGTGCAGTATTTT. Amino acids: CASSYFSGGALLVQYF. The chain combines TRBV6-5 with TRBJ2-3; TRBD2 matches 11 bases. J gave up 11 bases and V 1 base, and 11 bases lay outside the gene matches. Germline V lookup: CDR1 MNHEY, CDR2 SVGAGI. The CDR3 spans 16 residues.